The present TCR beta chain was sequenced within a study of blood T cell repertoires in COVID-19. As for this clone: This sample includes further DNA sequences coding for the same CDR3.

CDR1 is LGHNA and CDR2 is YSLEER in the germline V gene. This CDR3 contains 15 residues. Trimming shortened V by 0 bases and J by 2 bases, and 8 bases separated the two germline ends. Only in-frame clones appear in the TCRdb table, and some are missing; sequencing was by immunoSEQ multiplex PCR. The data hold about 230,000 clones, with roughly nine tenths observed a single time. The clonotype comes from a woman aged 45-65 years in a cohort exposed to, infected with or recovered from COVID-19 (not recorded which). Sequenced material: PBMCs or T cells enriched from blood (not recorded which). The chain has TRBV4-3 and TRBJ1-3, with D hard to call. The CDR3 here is CASSQEMRAGNTIYF. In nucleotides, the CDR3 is TGCGCCAGCAGCCAAGAAATGAGAGCTGGAAACACCATATATTTT.